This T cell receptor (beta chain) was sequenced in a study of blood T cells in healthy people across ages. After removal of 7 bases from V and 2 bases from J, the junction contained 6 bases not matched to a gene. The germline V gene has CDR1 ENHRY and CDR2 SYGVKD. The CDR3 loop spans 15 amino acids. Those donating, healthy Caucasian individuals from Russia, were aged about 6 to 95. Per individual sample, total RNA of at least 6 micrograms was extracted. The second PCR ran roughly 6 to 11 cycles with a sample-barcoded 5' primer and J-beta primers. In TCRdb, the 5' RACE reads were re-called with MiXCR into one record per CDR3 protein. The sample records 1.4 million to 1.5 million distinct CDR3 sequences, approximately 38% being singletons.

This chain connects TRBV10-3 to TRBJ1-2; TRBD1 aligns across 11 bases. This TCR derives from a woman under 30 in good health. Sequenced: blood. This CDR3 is CAINSGQGANYGYTF. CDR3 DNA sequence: TGTGCCATCAATAGTGGACAGGGGGCAAACTATGGCTACACCTTC.